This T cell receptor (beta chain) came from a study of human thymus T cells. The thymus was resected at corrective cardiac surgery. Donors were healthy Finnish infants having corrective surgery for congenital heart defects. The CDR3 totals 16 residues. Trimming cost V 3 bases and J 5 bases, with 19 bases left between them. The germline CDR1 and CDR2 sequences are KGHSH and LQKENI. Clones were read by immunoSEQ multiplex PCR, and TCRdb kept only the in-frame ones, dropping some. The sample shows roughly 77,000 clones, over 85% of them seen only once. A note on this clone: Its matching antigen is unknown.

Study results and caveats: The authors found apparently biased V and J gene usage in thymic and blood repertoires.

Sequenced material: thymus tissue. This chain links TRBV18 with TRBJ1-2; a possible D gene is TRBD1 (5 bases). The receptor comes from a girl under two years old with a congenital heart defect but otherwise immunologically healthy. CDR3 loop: CASSPGAGRRGYGYTF. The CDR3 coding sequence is TGTGCCAGCTCACCTGGAGCGGGACGGCGAGGGTATGGCTACACCTTC.